A selection of T cell receptor beta chains follows, all from one sample in a study of Ad26.COV2.S vaccination and SARS-CoV-2 variants. Profiled with immunoSEQ multiplex PCR; TCRdb holds only in-frame clones, not every one. The sample shows approximately 420,000 clones, 85% to 90% of them seen only once. The specimen was peripheral blood, collected in a trial of Ad26.COV2.S vaccine versus placebo. The receptors derive from a person between 18 and 65 years old who received the Ad26.COV2.S COVID-19 vaccine or a placebo. CDR3s include the opening cysteine and the closing phenylalanine or tryptophan. Fields, in order: V gene, J gene, CDR3 protein.

TRBV7-9	TRBJ2-5	CASSLSGLIKETQYF
TRBV18	TRBJ2-7	CASSPVVPAYEQYF
TRBV30	TRBJ2-7	CAWSVQGAGEQYF
TRBV9	TRBJ1-5	CASSVGANQPQHF
TRBV5-4	TRBJ2-7	CASSSTGNYEQYF
TRBV7-3	TRBJ1-6	CASSLTGRGRGSPPHF
TRBV28	TRBJ1-6	CASSSGFDSPLHF
TRBV7-2	TRBJ1-4	CASSLRAFNEKLFF
TRBV9	TRBJ2-1	CASSASGGAYNEQFF
TRBV7-9	TRBJ2-5	CASSSRDRAETQYF
TRBV6-6	TRBJ2-3	CASTDRGPGSTDTQYF
TRBV28	TRBJ1-1	CASSPTYGDRIEAFF
TRBV7-9	TRBJ2-1	CASSFAGLVTEQFF
TRBV4-3	TRBJ1-5	CASSQEVNQPQHF
TRBV11-2	TRBJ1-3	CASSLYQVNTIYF
TRBV19	TRBJ2-2	CASRTSGGANGELFF
TRBV10-3	TRBJ2-6	CAISEMIISGANVLTF
TRBV2	TRBJ1-2	CASSPGTGGYGYTF
TRBV19	TRBJ1-1	CASSTAQGDTEAFF
TRBV23-1	TRBJ1-6	CASSLGQNNNSPLHF
TRBV30	TRBJ2-5	CAWSGTQGVMETQYF
TRBV7-9	TRBJ2-3	CASSLGQGLAAPGADTQYF
TRBV3-1/TRBV3-2	TRBJ2-5	CASSRPAGAQETQYF
TRBV9	TRBJ2-2	CASSATSGGSLTGELFF
TRBV27	TRBJ2-1	CASSPGLEYNEQFF
TRBV27	TRBJ2-7	CASSLAAGVSYEQYF